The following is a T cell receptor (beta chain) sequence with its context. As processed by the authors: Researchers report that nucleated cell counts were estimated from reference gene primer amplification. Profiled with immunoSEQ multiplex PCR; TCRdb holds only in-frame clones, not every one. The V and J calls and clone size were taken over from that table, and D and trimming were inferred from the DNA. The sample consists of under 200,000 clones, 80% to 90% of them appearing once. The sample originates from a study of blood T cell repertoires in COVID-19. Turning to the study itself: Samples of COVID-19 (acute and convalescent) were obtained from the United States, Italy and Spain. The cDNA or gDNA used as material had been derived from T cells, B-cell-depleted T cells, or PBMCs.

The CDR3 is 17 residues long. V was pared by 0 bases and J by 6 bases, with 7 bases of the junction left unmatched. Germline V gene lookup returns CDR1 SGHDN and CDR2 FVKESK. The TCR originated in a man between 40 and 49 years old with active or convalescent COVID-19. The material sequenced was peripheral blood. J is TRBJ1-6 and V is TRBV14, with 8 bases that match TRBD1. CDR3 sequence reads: CASSQDTGGRVNSPLHF. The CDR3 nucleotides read TGTGCCAGCAGCCAAGACACAGGGGGTCGGGTTAATTCACCCCTCCACTTT.